Listed below are T cell receptor beta chains from one sample, sequenced in a study of cytomegalovirus exposure and HLA in healthy donors. Only in-frame clones appear in the TCRdb table, and some are missing; sequencing was by immunoSEQ multiplex PCR. Of 65,000 to 75,000 clones in the sample, 90% to 95% were seen once. Sequencing was done on a sample of PBMCs. These TCRs come from a woman between 18 and 29 years old in good health and CMV-seropositive. The CDR3 runs from the conserved cysteine through the conserved F or W. Each record gives: V gene, CDR3 protein.

V gene: TRBV18; CDR3 protein: CASSRGSAYGYTF
V gene: TRBV28; CDR3 protein: CASSFIEGARAYEQYF
V gene: TRBV7-6; CDR3 protein: CASSLHPASGSSPPQETQYF
V gene: TRBV11-1; CDR3 protein: CASSPRGNSPLHF
V gene: TRBV18; CDR3 protein: CASSRDRASLDGYTF
V gene: TRBV7-3; CDR3 protein: CASSLNIRTSGIGTGELFF
V gene: TRBV5-4; CDR3 protein: CASSDGFSYEQYF
V gene: TRBV5-1; CDR3 protein: CASSRGIPAPTEAFF
V gene: TRBV5-1; CDR3 protein: CASSMDNSYEQYF
V gene: TRBV14; CDR3 protein: CASSQESWTGGGETQYF
V gene: TRBV9; CDR3 protein: CASSVSGLNTEAFF
V gene: TRBV28; CDR3 protein: CASSFGLAGGPNEQFF
V gene: TRBV6-1; CDR3 protein: CASILGHSYNSPLHF
V gene: TRBV12-5; CDR3 protein: CASGSHLGAEGYTF
V gene: TRBV7-8; CDR3 protein: CASSLDGQGSYEQYF
V gene: TRBV2; CDR3 protein: CASSVKTGMDTEAFF
V gene: TRBV5-1; CDR3 protein: CASSFSDRVTETQYF
V gene: TRBV28; CDR3 protein: CASSRDRGTYNEQFF
V gene: TRBV10-1; CDR3 protein: CASSGPGGPPYEQYF
V gene: TRBV6-5; CDR3 protein: CASSRDFKRETQYF
V gene: TRBV14; CDR3 protein: CASSQDLASGARELFF
V gene: TRBV7-2; CDR3 protein: CASSRQGSGELFF
V gene: TRBV6-5; CDR3 protein: CASSNGPGVPYEQYF